Listed below are T cell receptor beta chains from one sample, sequenced in a study. Sequencing used immunoSEQ multiplex PCR; TCRdb keeps in-frame clones, though not all of them. The table includes 40,000 to 55,000 clones, 93% detected once. The sample consisted of PBMCs. These receptor sequences come from a man in his forties with rheumatoid arthritis. Both conserved end residues are part of each CDR3. The D gene is left open where the match is weak. Clone size appears in some rows only: once, few, many, or a class for an expanded clone.

cdr3_nt: TGTGCCAGCAACGAATCCTCTCCGAGACCCTGGGACTCTTATAGCAATCAGCCCCAGCATTTT; cdr3_aa: CASNESSPRPWDSYSNQPQHF; clone_size: once; j_call: TRBJ1-5; d_call: NA; cdr3_length: 21; v_call: TRBV7-3
cdr3_nt: TGTGCCAGAAGCTTAGGCGGAAACACCATATATTTT; cdr3_aa: CARSLGGNTIYF; clone_size: NA; j_call: TRBJ1-3; d_call: NA; cdr3_length: 12; v_call: TRBV7-5
cdr3_nt: TGTGCCAGCAGTACCTCTCAGGGGAACACTGAAGCTTTCTTT; cdr3_aa: CASSTSQGNTEAFF; clone_size: NA; j_call: TRBJ1-1; d_call: NA; cdr3_length: 14; v_call: TRBV6-6
cdr3_nt: TGTGCCAGTAGTATAGGGGTGGGCGGCCGCTATGGCTACACCTTC; cdr3_aa: CASSIGVGGRYGYTF; clone_size: NA; j_call: TRBJ1-2; d_call: NA; cdr3_length: 15; v_call: TRBV19
cdr3_nt: TGTGCCAGTAGTGCTTACCGGGAAACGAACACTGAAGCTTTCTTT; cdr3_aa: CASSAYRETNTEAFF; clone_size: NA; j_call: TRBJ1-1; d_call: NA; cdr3_length: 15; v_call: TRBV19
cdr3_nt: TGTGCCAGCAGCTTGGAGGACGGGGCTAATGAAAAACTGTTTTTT; cdr3_aa: CASSLEDGANEKLFF; clone_size: NA; j_call: TRBJ1-4; d_call: NA; cdr3_length: 15; v_call: TRBV5-5
cdr3_nt: TGTGCCAGTAACCGGCTATTAGATGAGCAGTTCTTC; cdr3_aa: CASNRLLDEQFF; clone_size: NA; j_call: TRBJ2-1; d_call: NA; cdr3_length: 12; v_call: TRBV19
cdr3_nt: TGTGCCAGCAGCTTACTGCCGGGGGCAAGCACTGAAGCTTTCTTT; cdr3_aa: CASSLLPGASTEAFF; clone_size: NA; j_call: TRBJ1-1; d_call: NA; cdr3_length: 15; v_call: TRBV7-6
cdr3_nt: TGTGCCAGCAGTTTCGGGTCCCAGCAGTACTTC; cdr3_aa: CASSFGSQQYF; clone_size: NA; j_call: TRBJ2-7; d_call: NA; cdr3_length: 11; v_call: TRBV27
cdr3_nt: TGTGCCAGCAGCCCTCGGACAGGCCATAATGAAAAACTGTTTTTT; cdr3_aa: CASSPRTGHNEKLFF; clone_size: NA; j_call: TRBJ1-4; d_call: TRBD1; cdr3_length: 15; v_call: TRBV7-2
cdr3_nt: TGTGCCAGCAGCTCGGGACAGCCCTTCAATCAGCCCCAGCATTTT; cdr3_aa: CASSSGQPFNQPQHF; clone_size: NA; j_call: TRBJ1-5; d_call: TRBD1; cdr3_length: 15; v_call: TRBV5-5
cdr3_nt: TGTGCCAGCAGCTTCGCGGAGGAAACTGAAGCTTTCTTT; cdr3_aa: CASSFAEETEAFF; clone_size: once; j_call: TRBJ1-1; d_call: NA; cdr3_length: 13; v_call: TRBV9
cdr3_nt: TGTGCCAGCAGTTCGGTCCCATACGAGCAGTACTTC; cdr3_aa: CASSSVPYEQYF; clone_size: NA; j_call: TRBJ2-7; d_call: NA; cdr3_length: 12; v_call: TRBV6-5
cdr3_nt: TGTGCCAGCAGTTACGCGAGCGGGAGGATCTACGAGCAGTACTTC; cdr3_aa: CASSYASGRIYEQYF; clone_size: few; j_call: TRBJ2-7; d_call: TRBD2; cdr3_length: 15; v_call: TRBV6-2/TRBV6-3
cdr3_nt: TGCAGCGTACTAGCGGACACCGGGGAGCTGTTTTTT; cdr3_aa: CSVLADTGELFF; clone_size: NA; j_call: TRBJ2-2; d_call: TRBD2; cdr3_length: 12; v_call: TRBV29-1
cdr3_nt: TGTGCCAGCAGCTTAGGGGTCGACAGCCAAGAGACCCAGTACTTC; cdr3_aa: CASSLGVDSQETQYF; clone_size: NA; j_call: TRBJ2-5; d_call: NA; cdr3_length: 15; v_call: TRBV7-9
cdr3_nt: TGTGCCAGCAGCCCCCGGGGTAGCTTCTCCCTGAGTGAGCAGTTCTTC; cdr3_aa: CASSPRGSFSLSEQFF; clone_size: NA; j_call: TRBJ2-1; d_call: NA; cdr3_length: 16; v_call: TRBV14
cdr3_nt: TGTGCCAGCAGCTTAGAAGTGGGGGTGAGGGGCTACACCTTC; cdr3_aa: CASSLEVGVRGYTF; clone_size: NA; j_call: TRBJ1-2; d_call: NA; cdr3_length: 14; v_call: TRBV7-8
cdr3_nt: TGTGCCAGCAGTACGCTAGCGAATTACTCCTACGAGCAGTACTTC; cdr3_aa: CASSTLANYSYEQYF; clone_size: NA; j_call: TRBJ2-7; d_call: NA; cdr3_length: 15; v_call: TRBV27
cdr3_nt: TGTGCCAGCCGGTTAGCGGGAGGGTTCTCCTACAATGAGCAGTTCTTC; cdr3_aa: CASRLAGGFSYNEQFF; clone_size: NA; j_call: TRBJ2-1; d_call: TRBD2; cdr3_length: 16; v_call: TRBV27
cdr3_nt: TGTGCCAGCAGTTACTCGAAACAAGAGACCCAGTACTTC; cdr3_aa: CASSYSKQETQYF; clone_size: NA; j_call: TRBJ2-5; d_call: NA; cdr3_length: 13; v_call: TRBV6-5
cdr3_nt: NA; cdr3_aa: CASSFGEGNTIYF; clone_size: NA; j_call: TRBJ1-3; d_call: NA; cdr3_length: 13; v_call: TRBV12-3/TRBV12-4
cdr3_nt: TGTGCCAGTAGAAAGGAAGACCTTTCCCCCTACAATGAGCAGTTCTTC; cdr3_aa: CASRKEDLSPYNEQFF; clone_size: NA; j_call: TRBJ2-1; d_call: NA; cdr3_length: 16; v_call: TRBV19
cdr3_nt: TGTGCCAGCAGCCACTGGGACAGTCGAGAAAAACTGTTTTTT; cdr3_aa: CASSHWDSREKLFF; clone_size: NA; j_call: TRBJ1-4; d_call: TRBD1; cdr3_length: 14; v_call: TRBV11-2
cdr3_nt: TGTGCCAGCAGTTTATTGTGGGGCCAGGGGGCAGGGGAGCAGTACTTC; cdr3_aa: CASSLLWGQGAGEQYF; clone_size: once; j_call: TRBJ2-7; d_call: TRBD1; cdr3_length: 16; v_call: TRBV28
cdr3_nt: TGTGCCAGCAGCTTAGTAGGACCAGAGACCCAGTACTTC; cdr3_aa: CASSLVGPETQYF; clone_size: NA; j_call: TRBJ2-5; d_call: NA; cdr3_length: 13; v_call: TRBV7-2
cdr3_nt: TGTGCCAGCAGTGGGCCGACGACTAGCGAGGCCTACGAGCAGTACTTC; cdr3_aa: CASSGPTTSEAYEQYF; clone_size: NA; j_call: TRBJ2-7; d_call: TRBD2; cdr3_length: 16; v_call: TRBV6-1
cdr3_nt: TGTGCCAGCAGCGTGTCCCTAGCGGGAAGTGGTGAGCAGTTCTTC; cdr3_aa: CASSVSLAGSGEQFF; clone_size: once; j_call: TRBJ2-1; d_call: TRBD2; cdr3_length: 15; v_call: TRBV7-2
cdr3_nt: TGCGCCAGCAGCCATAGACTACAGGGGGCCAGCAATGAGCAGTTCTTC; cdr3_aa: CASSHRLQGASNEQFF; clone_size: NA; j_call: TRBJ2-1; d_call: TRBD1; cdr3_length: 16; v_call: TRBV4-3
cdr3_nt: TGTGCCAGCAGCGTAGATGGGACAGGGTTTGGGAACACTGAAGCTTTCTTT; cdr3_aa: CASSVDGTGFGNTEAFF; clone_size: NA; j_call: TRBJ1-1; d_call: TRBD1; cdr3_length: 17; v_call: TRBV9
cdr3_nt: TGTGCCAGCAGCTTAGCGCCCGGCAGAGACTACAGAAACACCATATATTTT; cdr3_aa: CASSLAPGRDYRNTIYF; clone_size: NA; j_call: TRBJ1-3; d_call: NA; cdr3_length: 17; v_call: TRBV7-9
cdr3_nt: TGTGCCAGCAGCTTGGGGCCAGGGGGGAACACTGAAGCTTTCTTT; cdr3_aa: CASSLGPGGNTEAFF; clone_size: NA; j_call: TRBJ1-1; d_call: TRBD1; cdr3_length: 15; v_call: TRBV7-8
cdr3_nt: TGTGCCAGCAGTTCCTCCAAGGGCTACACCTTC; cdr3_aa: CASSSSKGYTF; clone_size: NA; j_call: TRBJ1-2; d_call: NA; cdr3_length: 11; v_call: TRBV12-3/TRBV12-4
cdr3_nt: TGTGCCAGCAGCCCAGGGCGCGGGTTTTATAGCAATCAGCCCCAGCATTTT; cdr3_aa: CASSPGRGFYSNQPQHF; clone_size: NA; j_call: TRBJ1-5; d_call: NA; cdr3_length: 17; v_call: TRBV3-1/TRBV3-2
cdr3_nt: TGTGCCACCCGAGATGAGGTGACTGAAGCTTTCTTT; cdr3_aa: CATRDEVTEAFF; clone_size: NA; j_call: TRBJ1-1; d_call: NA; cdr3_length: 12; v_call: TRBV5-4
cdr3_nt: TGTGCCACCAGTTCGAAACAGGGTTACGGGGAGCTGTTTTTT; cdr3_aa: CATSSKQGYGELFF; clone_size: few; j_call: TRBJ2-2; d_call: NA; cdr3_length: 14; v_call: TRBV24-1
cdr3_nt: TGTGCCAGCAGTGAAGCGGGAGGGGGACAGCCCCAGCATTTT; cdr3_aa: CASSEAGGGQPQHF; clone_size: NA; j_call: TRBJ1-5; d_call: NA; cdr3_length: 14; v_call: TRBV6-1
cdr3_nt: TGTGCCAGCAGCTCGACAGGGACTGCGGGGGAGCAGTACTTC; cdr3_aa: CASSSTGTAGEQYF; clone_size: NA; j_call: TRBJ2-7; d_call: NA; cdr3_length: 14; v_call: TRBV11-3
cdr3_nt: TGCGCCAGCAGTGCCGACAGACAGGGGGCGAGACCCTATTCCTACGAGCAGTACTTC; cdr3_aa: CASSADRQGARPYSYEQYF; clone_size: NA; j_call: TRBJ2-7; d_call: TRBD1; cdr3_length: 19; v_call: TRBV10-1
cdr3_nt: TGTGCCAGTAGGCAAACACAGGCTACAGGGTCTACTGCCTATGGCTACACCTTC; cdr3_aa: CASRQTQATGSTAYGYTF; clone_size: NA; j_call: TRBJ1-2; d_call: NA; cdr3_length: 18; v_call: TRBV19
cdr3_nt: TGTGCCAGCAGTCAAGGCCCAAATTCCTACAATGAGCAGTTCTTC; cdr3_aa: CASSQGPNSYNEQFF; clone_size: once; j_call: TRBJ2-1; d_call: NA; cdr3_length: 15; v_call: TRBV3-1/TRBV3-2
cdr3_nt: TGTGCCAGCAGTAGACTAGCGGGAGCGTACGAGCAGTACTTC; cdr3_aa: CASSRLAGAYEQYF; clone_size: NA; j_call: TRBJ2-7; d_call: TRBD2; cdr3_length: 14; v_call: TRBV6-2/TRBV6-3
cdr3_nt: TGTGCCAGCAGTTTAGGCCGGGGAAGCGAGACCCAGTACTTC; cdr3_aa: CASSLGRGSETQYF; clone_size: once; j_call: TRBJ2-5; d_call: NA; cdr3_length: 14; v_call: TRBV27
cdr3_nt: TGTGCCAGCTCACCGGACAGGGTCCAACAGGACTACAATGAGCAGTTCTTC; cdr3_aa: CASSPDRVQQDYNEQFF; clone_size: NA; j_call: TRBJ2-1; d_call: TRBD1; cdr3_length: 17; v_call: TRBV18
cdr3_nt: TGTGCCAGCAGTACTTCCTGGACAGGGACATATGGCTACACCTTC; cdr3_aa: CASSTSWTGTYGYTF; clone_size: NA; j_call: TRBJ1-2; d_call: TRBD1; cdr3_length: 15; v_call: TRBV6-5
cdr3_nt: TGTGCCAGCAGGGGACAGGCGTCAGCTTCACCCCTCCACTTT; cdr3_aa: CASRGQASASPLHF; clone_size: NA; j_call: TRBJ1-6; d_call: TRBD1; cdr3_length: 14; v_call: TRBV6-5
cdr3_nt: TGTGCCAGCAGCGAGGGGGCGACCAATGAGCAGTTCTTC; cdr3_aa: CASSEGATNEQFF; clone_size: NA; j_call: TRBJ2-1; d_call: TRBD1; cdr3_length: 13; v_call: TRBV9
cdr3_nt: TGTGCCAGCAGCCCGGGGGGCGGTTCCTACGAGCAGTACTTC; cdr3_aa: CASSPGGGSYEQYF; clone_size: NA; j_call: TRBJ2-7; d_call: NA; cdr3_length: 14; v_call: TRBV11-3
cdr3_nt: TGCGCCAGCAGCGTACAGGGATTTGACACTGAAGCTTTCTTT; cdr3_aa: CASSVQGFDTEAFF; clone_size: NA; j_call: TRBJ1-1; d_call: NA; cdr3_length: 14; v_call: TRBV5-1
cdr3_nt: TGCGCCACTAAAGGGGGGGGCTCCTACAATGAGCAGTTCTTC; cdr3_aa: CATKGGGSYNEQFF; clone_size: NA; j_call: TRBJ2-1; d_call: NA; cdr3_length: 14; v_call: TRBV5-1
cdr3_nt: TGTGCCAGCAGCCGAGGGAGGACAGATAGCAATCAGCCCCAGCATTTT; cdr3_aa: CASSRGRTDSNQPQHF; clone_size: NA; j_call: TRBJ1-5; d_call: NA; cdr3_length: 16; v_call: TRBV6-2/TRBV6-3
cdr3_nt: TGTGCCAGCAGTTACAGGGAGGGCTACGAGCAGTACTTC; cdr3_aa: CASSYREGYEQYF; clone_size: NA; j_call: TRBJ2-7; d_call: TRBD2; cdr3_length: 13; v_call: TRBV6-5
cdr3_nt: TGCGCCAGCAGCCACACAGGGGGAGAGACCCAGTACTTC; cdr3_aa: CASSHTGGETQYF; clone_size: NA; j_call: TRBJ2-5; d_call: TRBD1; cdr3_length: 13; v_call: TRBV4-3
cdr3_nt: TGTGCCAGCAGCTTCCGGGACATATCCTACGAGCAGTACTTC; cdr3_aa: CASSFRDISYEQYF; clone_size: NA; j_call: TRBJ2-7; d_call: NA; cdr3_length: 14; v_call: TRBV9
cdr3_nt: TGCGCCAGCAGTGCCCCTAGGGACAGGGGCACAGATACGCAGTATTTT; cdr3_aa: CASSAPRDRGTDTQYF; clone_size: once; j_call: TRBJ2-3; d_call: TRBD1; cdr3_length: 16; v_call: TRBV10-2